This T cell receptor beta chain was captured by sequencing in a study of T cells in Graves' hyperthyroidism and ophthalmopathy. This clonotype was recorded at least ten times. Its specificity is not known. RNA transcripts provided the source from which TCR beta CDR3 regions were amplified. HTBI primers were the set used in a first-round RT-PCR of the TCR CDR3. TCRdb independently ran MiXCR on the multiplex PCR reads; one entry per CDR3 protein. The sample has about 290,000 distinct CDR3 sequences, 13% seen once. Any symptoms of ophthalmopathy came after the first hyperthyroidism diagnosis, from which the blood sample dates. The J segment lost 1 base and the V segment lost 5 bases, leaving 9 bases of the junction unmatched. From germline, CDR1 is MNHNS and CDR2 SASEGT. The CDR3 sequence is 16 residues long. Study-level results: Classification by a 13 V-J model distinguished ophthalmopathy from stable hyperthyroidism.

The clonotype comes from a woman aged 25 to 39 with Graves' hyperthyroidism that later progressed to Graves' ophthalmopathy. Sequenced material: blood. V usage is TRBV6-1 and J usage is TRBJ2-5; 8 bases fit TRBD1. The CDR3 nucleotides are TGTGCCAGCAGTTCCTATCTCGACAGGGGCCAAGAGACCCAGTACTTC. This sequence encodes CASSSYLDRGQETQYF.